The clone carrying this TCR beta chain was seen more than once but under ten times. Its specificity is unknown. This entry is derived from a study of cytomegalovirus exposure and HLA in healthy donors. Study outcomes and limitations: In a later analysis, V- and J-gene trimming of beta chains associated with a DCLRE1C missense variant, replicated independently.

The V and J ends lost 2 bases and 0 bases respectively, with 12 bases between them. The length of the CDR3 is 16 residues. The germline V gene encodes CDR1 SGHRS and CDR2 YFSETQ. The PCR made use of 60 Vbeta and 13 Jbeta primers. Using immunoSEQ multiplex PCR, the repertoire was profiled, and TCRdb retains in-frame clones only, with some absent. In the table there are 110,000 or so clones, around 70% of which are singletons. Sample: PBMCs. The origin of this receptor is a woman aged 40 to 50 in good health and CMV-seropositive. This chain uses TRBV5-1 with TRBJ2-1, with TRBD2 as a possible D gene (5 bases). The CDR3 protein is CASSLSGVYSYNEQFF. The CDR3 DNA reads as TGCGCCAGCAGCTTAAGCGGAGTCTACTCCTACAATGAGCAGTTCTTC.